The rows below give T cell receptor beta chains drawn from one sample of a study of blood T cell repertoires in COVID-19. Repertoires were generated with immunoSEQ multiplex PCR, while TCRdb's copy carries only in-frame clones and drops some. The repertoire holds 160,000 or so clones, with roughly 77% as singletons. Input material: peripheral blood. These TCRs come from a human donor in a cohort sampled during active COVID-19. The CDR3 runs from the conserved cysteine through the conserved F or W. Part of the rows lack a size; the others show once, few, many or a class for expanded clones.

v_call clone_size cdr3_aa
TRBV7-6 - CASSTDRVGYEQYF
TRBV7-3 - CASSPNVQGNEQFF
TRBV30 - CAWNTGNTGELFF
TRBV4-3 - CASSQTLQGVLEQYF
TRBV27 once CASSSPDRLSSYNEQFF
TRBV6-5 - CASSLTGGYGYTF
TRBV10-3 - CAISEPIGASRRSADTQYF
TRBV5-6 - CASSVNRGTYEQYF
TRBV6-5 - CASTSGHIEAFF
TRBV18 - CASSPPRQSPTEAFF
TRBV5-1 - CASSLVLTGQTNTEAFF
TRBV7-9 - CASSSRQGASNEKLFF
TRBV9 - CASSVSGQGVYEQYF
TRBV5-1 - CASSGPGIIQETQYF
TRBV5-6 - CASRRDTYEQYF
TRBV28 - CASSLRRADNEKLFF
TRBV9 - CASSTSEGGGLGTQYF